These T cell receptor beta chains were read from a single sample in a study of cytomegalovirus exposure and HLA in healthy donors. Assay used: immunoSEQ multiplex PCR; TCRdb lists only in-frame clones, some missing. Altogether 110,000 to 150,000 clones are present, 80% being singletons, with the ten largest covering 1% to 1.5%. The sequencing sample was made of PBMCs. The receptors were gathered from a male donor in good health and CMV-seropositive. The CDR3 runs from the conserved cysteine through the conserved F or W. A D gene is named only where the DNA matches it firmly. Clone sizes are given selectively: once, few, many, or a class where the clone is expanded.

- - TRBJ2-7 TRBV13 CASSGGAHSYEQYF TGTGCCAGCAGCGGGGGCGCCCACTCCTACGAGCAGTACTTC
- TRBD1 TRBJ1-5 TRBV15 CATSKLWDRANQPQHF TGTGCCACCAGCAAGCTTTGGGACAGGGCTAATCAGCCCCAGCATTTT
- TRBD1 TRBJ1-4 TRBV28 CASSSGQTNEKLFF TGTGCCAGCAGTTCGGGACAGACTAATGAAAAACTGTTTTTT
- - TRBJ2-7 TRBV7-9 CASSPPIRGYEQYF TGTGCCAGCAGCCCGCCTATTCGGGGCTACGAGCAGTACTTC
- - TRBJ1-6 TRBV9 CASSADSSYNSPLHF TGTGCCAGCAGCGCAGACAGCTCCTATAATTCACCCCTCCACTTT
- TRBD2 TRBJ2-3 TRBV27 CASSFLGRGLASDTQYF TGTGCCAGCAGTTTTCTGGGTCGGGGACTAGCGTCGGATACGCAGTATTTT
once TRBD1 TRBJ2-7 TRBV5-6 CASSHAGTGRYEQYF TGTGCCAGCAGTCACGCCGGGACAGGGCGGTACGAGCAGTACTTC
- TRBD2 TRBJ2-2 TRBV9 CASSVGSGGRHTGELFF TGTGCCAGCAGCGTAGGAAGCGGGGGGCGGCACACCGGGGAGCTGTTTTTT
- - TRBJ1-4 TRBV2 CASRGWEQDNEKLFF TGTGCCAGCAGGGGCTGGGAACAGGATAATGAAAAACTGTTTTTT
- - TRBJ2-7 TRBV20-1 CSVIPYLEQYF TGCAGTGTCATTCCCTACCTCGAGCAGTACTTC
- TRBD1 TRBJ1-2 TRBV6-1 CASRWTGGGGYTF TGTGCCAGCAGATGGACAGGGGGCGGTGGCTACACCTTC